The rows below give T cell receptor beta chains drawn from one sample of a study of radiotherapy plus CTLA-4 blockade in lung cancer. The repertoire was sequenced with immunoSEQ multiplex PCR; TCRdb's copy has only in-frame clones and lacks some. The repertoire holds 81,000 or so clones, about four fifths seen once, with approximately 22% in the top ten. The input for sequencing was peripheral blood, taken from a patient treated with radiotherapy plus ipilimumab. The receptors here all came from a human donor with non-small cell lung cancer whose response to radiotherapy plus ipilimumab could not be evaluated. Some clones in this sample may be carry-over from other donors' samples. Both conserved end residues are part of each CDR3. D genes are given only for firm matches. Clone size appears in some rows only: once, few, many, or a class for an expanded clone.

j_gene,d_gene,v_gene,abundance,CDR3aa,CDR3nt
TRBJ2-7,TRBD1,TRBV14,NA,CASSQFTGTGSEQYF,TGTGCCAGCAGCCAATTTACCGGGACAGGGTCCGAGCAGTACTTC
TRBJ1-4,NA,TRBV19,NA,CASSIKNGINEKLFF,TGTGCCAGTAGTATTAAGAACGGTATTAATGAAAAACTGTTTTTT
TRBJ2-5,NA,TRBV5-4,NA,CASSLGRVETQYF,TGTGCCAGCAGCTTGGGCAGGGTGGAGACCCAGTACTTC
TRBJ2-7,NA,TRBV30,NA,CAWSLVEQYF,TGTGCCTGGAGTCTCGTTGAGCAGTACTTC
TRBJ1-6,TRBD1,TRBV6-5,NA,CASSYSPTGYNSPLHF,TGTGCCAGCAGTTACTCTCCGACAGGGTATAATTCCCCCCTCCACTTT
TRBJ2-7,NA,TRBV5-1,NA,CASSLGGGNYEQYF,TGCGCCAGCAGCTTGGGGGGAGGAAACTACGAGCAGTACTTC
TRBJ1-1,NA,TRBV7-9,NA,CASSRNLNTEAFF,TGTGCCAGCAGTCGAAACTTGAACACTGAAGCTTTCTTT
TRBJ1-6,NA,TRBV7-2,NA,CATSWGQESPLHF,TGTGCCACCTCCTGGGGCCAGGAATCACCCCTCCACTTT
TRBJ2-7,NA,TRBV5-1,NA,CASSLQQGGFDEQYF,TGCGCCAGCAGCCTCCAACAGGGGGGGTTCGACGAGCAGTACTTC
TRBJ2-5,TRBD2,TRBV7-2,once,CASSFGGGTIKETQYF,TGTGCCAGCAGTTTCGGCGGGGGGACGATCAAAGAGACCCAGTACTTC
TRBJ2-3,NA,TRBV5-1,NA,CASSLDPGSTDTQYF,TGCGCCAGCAGCTTGGACCCGGGGAGCACAGATACGCAGTATTTT
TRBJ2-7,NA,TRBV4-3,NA,CASSPLVGYEQYF,TGCGCCAGCAGCCCACTAGTGGGCTACGAGCAGTACTTC
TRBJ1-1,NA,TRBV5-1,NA,CASSLTGNTEAFF,TGCGCCAGCAGCTTGACAGGGAACACTGAAGCTTTCTTT
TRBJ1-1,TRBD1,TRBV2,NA,CASSTTGDVNTEAFF,TGTGCCAGCAGCACGACAGGGGACGTGAACACTGAAGCTTTCTTT
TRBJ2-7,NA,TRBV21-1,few,CASSFDRLLSYEQYF,TGTGCCAGCAGCTTTGACAGACTTCTCTCCTACGAGCAGTACTTC
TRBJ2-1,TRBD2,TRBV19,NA,CASSGGTSGGNNEQFF,TGTGCCAGTAGTGGAGGGACTAGCGGGGGCAACAATGAGCAGTTCTTC
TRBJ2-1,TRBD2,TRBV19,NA,CASSMMASGYNEQFF,TGTGCCAGTAGTATGATGGCTAGCGGGTACAATGAGCAGTTCTTC
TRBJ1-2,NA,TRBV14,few,CASSQAWTSISYTF,TGTGCCAGCAGCCAAGCCTGGACAAGCATCTCCTACACCTTC
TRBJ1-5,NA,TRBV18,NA,CASSTDWGVAQPQHF,TGTGCCAGCTCAACTGATTGGGGGGTGGCTCAGCCCCAGCATTTT
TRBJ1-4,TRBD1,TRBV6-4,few,CASSWDRGLWEKLFF,TGTGCCAGCAGTTGGGACAGGGGGCTGTGGGAAAAACTGTTTTTT
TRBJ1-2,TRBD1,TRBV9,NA,CASSATGEGNYGYTF,TGTGCCAGCAGCGCGACAGGGGAGGGAAACTATGGCTACACCTTC
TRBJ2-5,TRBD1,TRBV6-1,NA,CASSPRDRLQETQYF,TGTGCCAGCAGTCCTCGGGACAGGCTACAAGAGACCCAGTACTTC
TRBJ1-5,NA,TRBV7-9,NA,CASSLEVPGVIGSNQPQHF,TGTGCCAGCAGCTTAGAAGTCCCGGGGGTAATAGGTAGCAATCAGCCCCAGCATTTT
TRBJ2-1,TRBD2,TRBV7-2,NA,CASSPGTSRLGGEQFF,TGTGCCAGCAGCCCGGGGACTAGCAGACTCGGGGGTGAGCAGTTCTTC
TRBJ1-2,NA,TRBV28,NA,CASGTTIGGYTF,TGTGCCAGCGGAACGACAATCGGTGGCTACACCTTC
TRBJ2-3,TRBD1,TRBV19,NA,CASSETGGRRDTQYF,TGTGCCAGTAGTGAGACAGGGGGCCGGAGAGATACGCAGTATTTT
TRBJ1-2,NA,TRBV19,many,CASSPDSNYGYTF,TGTGCCAGTAGTCCCGACAGTAACTATGGCTACACCTTC
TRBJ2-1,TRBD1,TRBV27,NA,CASKLRDRGNEQFF,TGTGCCAGCAAGTTAAGGGACAGGGGGAATGAGCAGTTCTTC
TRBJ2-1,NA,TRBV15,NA,CATKPVGTYNEQFF,TGTGCCACCAAACCCGTGGGGACTTACAATGAGCAGTTCTTC
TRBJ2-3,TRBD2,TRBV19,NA,CASSIGLAGGWGDTQYF,TGTGCCAGTAGTATCGGACTAGCGGGGGGGTGGGGAGATACGCAGTATTTT
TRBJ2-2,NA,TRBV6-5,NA,CASSYTPQGTGELFF,TGTGCCAGCTCCTACACTCCTCAGGGGACCGGGGAGCTGTTTTTT
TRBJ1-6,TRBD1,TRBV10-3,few,CAIGDRADSPLHF,TGTGCCATCGGGGACAGGGCTGATTCACCCCTCCACTTT
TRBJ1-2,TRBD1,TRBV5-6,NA,CASSSTGGESYGYTF,TGTGCCAGCAGCTCGACAGGGGGCGAAAGCTATGGCTACACCTTC
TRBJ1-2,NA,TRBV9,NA,CASSVAPGKIYGYTF,TGTGCCAGCAGCGTAGCTCCCGGGAAAATCTACGGCTACACCTTC
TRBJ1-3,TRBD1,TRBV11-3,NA,CASSQRTGWGNTIYF,TGTGCCAGCAGCCAACGGACAGGGTGGGGAAACACCATATATTTT
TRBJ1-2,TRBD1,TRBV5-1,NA,CASSSVPGTDYGYTF,TGCGCCAGCAGCTCTGTGCCCGGGACAGACTATGGCTACACCTTC
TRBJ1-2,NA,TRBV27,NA,CASSLIAQVNYGYTF,TGTGCCAGCAGTTTGATTGCACAGGTTAACTATGGCTACACCTTC
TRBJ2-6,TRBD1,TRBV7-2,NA,CASSRSGQSPGANVLTF,TGTGCCAGCAGCCGGTCGGGACAGAGCCCTGGGGCCAACGTCCTGACTTTC
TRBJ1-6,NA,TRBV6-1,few,CASSSPGLGSPLHF,TGTGCCAGCAGCTCACCGGGACTAGGTTCACCCCTCCACTTT
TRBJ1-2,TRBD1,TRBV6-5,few,CASSTQPQGAGYTF,TGTGCCAGCAGTACTCAACCGCAGGGGGCCGGCTACACCTTC
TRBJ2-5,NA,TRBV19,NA,CASSRTGSLGETQYF,TGTGCCAGTAGTAGAACCGGGAGCCTCGGAGAGACCCAGTACTTC
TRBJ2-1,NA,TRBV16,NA,CASPIGGPKFF,TGTGCCAGCCCCATCGGGGGACCGAAGTTCTTC
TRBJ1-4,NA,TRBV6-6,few,CASSLVGEGEKLFF,TGTGCCAGCAGTTTGGTGGGGGAGGGCGAAAAACTGTTTTTT
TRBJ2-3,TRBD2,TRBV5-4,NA,CASSRLAGGMGTDTQYF,TGTGCCAGCAGCAGACTAGCGGGGGGAATGGGAACAGATACGCAGTATTTT
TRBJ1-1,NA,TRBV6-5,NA,CASKGLEGRNTEAFF,TGTGCCAGCAAAGGACTGGAGGGGAGGAACACTGAAGCTTTCTTT
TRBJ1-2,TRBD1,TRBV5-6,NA,CASSSPTGGRYGYTF,TGTGCCAGCAGCTCCCCGACAGGGGGCAGGTATGGCTACACCTTC
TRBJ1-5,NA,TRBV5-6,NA,CASSFFGQPQHF,TGTGCCAGCAGCTTTTTCGGTCAGCCCCAGCATTTT
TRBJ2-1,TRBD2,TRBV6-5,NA,CASINGGAYNEQFF,TGTGCCAGCATTAACGGGGGGGCCTACAATGAGCAGTTCTTC
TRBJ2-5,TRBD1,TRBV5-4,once,CASRLRDREETQYF,TGTGCCAGCAGACTCCGGGACAGGGAAGAGACCCAGTACTTC
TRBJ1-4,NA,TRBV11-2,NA,CASSLGYRRDEKLFF,TGTGCCAGCAGCTTAGGGTACAGGAGGGATGAAAAACTGTTTTTT
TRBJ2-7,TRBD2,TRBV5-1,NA,CASGTSGASSYEQYF,TGCGCCAGCGGGACTAGCGGGGCCAGCTCCTACGAGCAGTACTTC
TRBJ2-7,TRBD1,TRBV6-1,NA,CATLTGREQYF,TGTGCCACTTTGACAGGGCGCGAGCAGTACTTC
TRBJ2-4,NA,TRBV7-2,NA,CASSLAGTGTGNNIQYF,TGTGCCAGCAGCTTAGCGGGTACAGGGACGGGGAACAACATTCAGTACTTC